This TCR beta chain was profiled in a study of beta chain features in type 1 diabetes. Study conclusions and caveats: When Type 1 diabetes patients were examined, their TCRB CDR3s proved moderately but significantly shorter in all four CD4+ subsets.

Isolated RNA was reverse transcribed in full, so expressed TCRB transcripts were sequenced. The assay was immunoSEQ multiplex PCR, and TCRdb's table has in-frame clones only and misses some. The sample includes more than 250,000 clones, 15% of them seen just once. There are 13 residues in the CDR3. Only a few counts were recorded for this clone. Its cognate antigen is unknown. This TCR derives from a young man with type 1 diabetes. This sequence joins TRBV21-1 and TRBJ2-1; TRBD2 is the table's D call and was not checked against the DNA. TRBV21-1 is a known pseudogene. Material: naive CD4+ T cells from blood. CDR3: CASSKELVDEQFF. In DNA, the CDR3 is TGTGCCAGCAGCAAAGAACTAGTTGATGAGCAGTTCTTC.